This TCR beta chain was sequenced during a study of T cell therapy after organ transplantation (dated by TCRdb to between 2018 and 2021). Concerning the study at large: Therapy products were autologous CMV-specific T cells expanded in vitro for two to three weeks with a peptide pool of 30 HLA class I and II CMV epitopes. Patients were given up to 6 doses of T cells at 2-week intervals and were followed for 25 to 35 weeks after finishing therapy. Among the roughly 10 patients, eight were classed as clinical responders, while two were classed as nonresponders. The median number of CMV-specific T cells given to patients was 1.92 x 10^8, delivered over 2 to 6 intravenous infusions. A follow-up TRBV repertoire analysis was performed on an open-label phase I trial of autologous CMV-specific adoptive T cell therapy in solid-organ transplant recipients. Pretherapy peripheral blood samples were collected before T cell therapy was commenced. Of the roughly 11 patients, only 7 or 8 had long-term post-therapy samples available.

Overall study results and their limits: Fold change in CD8 clonality after therapy was inversely correlated with pretherapy clonality, suggesting that less biased repertoires were more receptive to remodeling. Reconstitution after therapy appeared to involve both transferred clonotypes and endogenous clonotypes that were not detected in the therapy products. Before therapy, nonresponders had marked clonal expansions, and after therapy the repertoires of nonresponders changed only minimally. The small number of expansions detected in nonresponders may reflect reduced sample coverage resulting from poor CD8+ T cell yield. Because the cohort was small, confounders such as concurrent antirejection and antiviral medications could not be assessed.

The immunoSEQ two-step, bias-controlled multiplex PCR assay was used to amplify TRB CDR3 regions from genomic DNA. An Illumina NextSeq 500 was used to sequence the CDR3 libraries. As for the original processing: Initial alignment and bioinformatics, including bias normalization against synthetic CDR3 analogs, were performed with the immunoSEQ Analyzer platform. V, D and J gene annotation followed the IMGT database definitions. Additional TRBV analyses were carried out with default settings in VDJtools version 1.1.10 and the R package tcR version 2.2.1.11. For the GLIPH analysis, version 1.0 was run with default settings. To test for significant clonotype frequency changes in CDR3 sequences with at least 5 reads, a 2-sided binomial test with Benjamini-Hochberg correction (alpha = 0.01) was used. What TCRdb holds here is the immuneACCESS table cut down to in-frame rearrangements. Part of the clones is not present; checked against another copy, under half of the missing clones reflect an unresolved V gene, and the others are unexplained. For V, J and clone size, that table is used; D and trimming come from the DNA. This sample lists about 48,000 clones; about 95% were detected once. The ten largest make up around 3.1% of the sample.

The time point label of this sample denotes: before start of T cell therapy. The patients had received solid-organ transplants and had drug-resistant/recurrent cytomegalovirus. Ten to eleven trial participants were selected for repertoire analysis based on availability of post-therapy peripheral blood mononuclear cells. A BD FACSAria III was used to sort viable CD3+CD8+CD4- lymphocytes from PBMCs. The Qiagen DNeasy Kit was used to extract genomic DNA from sorted cells. From the germline V gene, CDR1 is SGHVS and CDR2 is FNYEAQ. Reading from cysteine to phenylalanine, the CDR3 counts 13 amino acids. Only CDR3 DNA remains: 39 bases, in frame from the first base. V drops 4 bases and J drops 3 bases, leaving 9 bases in between. A remark on this clone: The specificity of this receptor is unknown. It has no much larger one-base neighbor in the sample; base qualities were not kept.

Sample: CD8+ T cells from blood, taken before autologous CMV-specific T cell therapy. The chain links TRBV7-6 with TRBJ2-5; a confident D gene designation cannot be given. The clonotype originates from a human patient who had received a solid organ transplant and had CMV disease. At the DNA level, the sequence is TGTGCCAGCAGCTCTGGACGGGAAGAGACCCAGTACTTC. Its protein product is CASSSGREETQYF.